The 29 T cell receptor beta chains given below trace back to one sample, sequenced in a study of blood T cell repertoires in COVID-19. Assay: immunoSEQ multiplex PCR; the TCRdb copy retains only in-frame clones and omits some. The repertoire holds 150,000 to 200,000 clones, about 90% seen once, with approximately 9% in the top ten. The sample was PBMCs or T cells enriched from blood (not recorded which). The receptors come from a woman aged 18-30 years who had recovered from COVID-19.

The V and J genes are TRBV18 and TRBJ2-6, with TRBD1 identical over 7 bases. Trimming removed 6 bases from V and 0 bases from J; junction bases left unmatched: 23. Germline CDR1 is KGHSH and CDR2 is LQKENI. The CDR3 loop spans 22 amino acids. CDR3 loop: CASSDRRDSLSHITSGANVLTF. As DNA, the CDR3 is TGTGCCAGCTCTGACCGAAGGGACAGTCTCTCCCACATCACCTCTGGGGCCAACGTCCTGACTTTC.

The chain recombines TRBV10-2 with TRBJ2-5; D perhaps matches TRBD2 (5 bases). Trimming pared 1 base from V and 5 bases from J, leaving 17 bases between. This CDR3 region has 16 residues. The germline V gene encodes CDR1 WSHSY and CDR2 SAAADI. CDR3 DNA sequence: TGCGCCAGCAGTGAGTTCGGAGGAGCTGGTGGGGAGACCCAGTACTTC. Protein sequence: CASSEFGGAGGETQYF.

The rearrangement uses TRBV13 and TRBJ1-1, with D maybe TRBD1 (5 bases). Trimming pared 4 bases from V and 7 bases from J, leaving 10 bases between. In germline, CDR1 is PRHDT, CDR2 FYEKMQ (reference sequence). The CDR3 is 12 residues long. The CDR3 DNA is TGTGCCAGCAGCTCGGGGGATGGTGAAGCTTTCTTT. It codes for CASSSGDGEAFF.

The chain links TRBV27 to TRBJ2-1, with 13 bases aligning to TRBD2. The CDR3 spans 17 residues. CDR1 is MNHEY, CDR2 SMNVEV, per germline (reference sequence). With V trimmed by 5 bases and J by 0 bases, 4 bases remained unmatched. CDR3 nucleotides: TGTGCCAGCAGTCAGGGACTAGCGGGGAGCTCCTACAATGAGCAGTTCTTC. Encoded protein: CASSQGLAGSSYNEQFF.

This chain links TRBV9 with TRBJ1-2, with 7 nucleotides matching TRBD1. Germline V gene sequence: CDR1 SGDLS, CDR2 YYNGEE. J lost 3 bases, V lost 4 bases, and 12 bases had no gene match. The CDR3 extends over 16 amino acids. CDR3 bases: TGTGCCAGCAGCCCCCCCCTGGGCAGGGGGGACTATGGCTACACCTTC. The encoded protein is CASSPPLGRGDYGYTF.

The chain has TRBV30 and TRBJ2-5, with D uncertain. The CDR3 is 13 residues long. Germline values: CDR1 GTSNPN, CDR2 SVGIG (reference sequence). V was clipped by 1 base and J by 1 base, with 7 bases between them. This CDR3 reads CAWSGLIQETQYF. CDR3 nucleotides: TGTGCCTGGAGTGGCCTAATCCAAGAGACCCAGTACTTC.

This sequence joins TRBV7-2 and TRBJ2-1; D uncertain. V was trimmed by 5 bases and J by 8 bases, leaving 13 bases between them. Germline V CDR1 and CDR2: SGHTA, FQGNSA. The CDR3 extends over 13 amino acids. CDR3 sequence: CASSQISGDEQFF. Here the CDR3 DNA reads TGTGCCAGCAGCCAAATCTCGGGTGATGAGCAGTTCTTC.

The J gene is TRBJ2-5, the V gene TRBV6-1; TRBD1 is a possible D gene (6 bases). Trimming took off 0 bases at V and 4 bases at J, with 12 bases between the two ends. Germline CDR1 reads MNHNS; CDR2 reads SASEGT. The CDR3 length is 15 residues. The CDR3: CASSEAASRGETQYF. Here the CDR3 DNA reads TGTGCCAGCAGTGAAGCGGCCTCCAGGGGAGAGACCCAGTACTTC.

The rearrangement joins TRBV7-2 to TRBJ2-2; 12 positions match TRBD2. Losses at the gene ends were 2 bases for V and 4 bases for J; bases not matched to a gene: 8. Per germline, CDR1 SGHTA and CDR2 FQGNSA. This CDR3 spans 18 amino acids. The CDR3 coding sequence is TGTGCCAGCAGCTTATCCCAACCGACTAGCGGGGGCACCGGGGAGCTGTTTTTT. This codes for CASSLSQPTSGGTGELFF.

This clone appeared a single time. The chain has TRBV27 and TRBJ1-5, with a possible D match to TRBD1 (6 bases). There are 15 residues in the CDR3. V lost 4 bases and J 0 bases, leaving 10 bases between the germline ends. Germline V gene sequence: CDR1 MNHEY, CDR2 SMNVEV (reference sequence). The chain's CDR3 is CASSWGQGSNQPQHF. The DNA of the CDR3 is TGTGCCAGCAGTTGGGGGCAGGGTAGCAATCAGCCCCAGCATTTT.

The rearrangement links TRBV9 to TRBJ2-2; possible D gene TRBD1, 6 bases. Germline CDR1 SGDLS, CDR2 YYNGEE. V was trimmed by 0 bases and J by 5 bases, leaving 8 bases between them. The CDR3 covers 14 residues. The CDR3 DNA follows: TGTGCCAGCAGCGTAGTAGGGGGAACCGGGGAGCTGTTTTTT. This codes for CASSVVGGTGELFF.

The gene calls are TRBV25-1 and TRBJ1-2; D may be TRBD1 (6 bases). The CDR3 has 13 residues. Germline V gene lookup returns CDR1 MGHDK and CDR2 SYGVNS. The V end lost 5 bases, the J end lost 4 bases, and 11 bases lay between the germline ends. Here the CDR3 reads CASSPTGSYGYTF. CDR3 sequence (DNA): TGTGCCAGCAGTCCAACAGGGAGCTATGGCTACACCTTC.

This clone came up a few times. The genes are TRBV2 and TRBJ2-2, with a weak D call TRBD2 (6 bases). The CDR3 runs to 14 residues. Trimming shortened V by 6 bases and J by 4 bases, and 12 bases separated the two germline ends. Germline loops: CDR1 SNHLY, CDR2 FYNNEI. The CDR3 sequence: CASRIRLGTGELFF. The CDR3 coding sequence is TGTGCCAGCAGGATCCGACTAGGCACCGGGGAGCTGTTTTTT.

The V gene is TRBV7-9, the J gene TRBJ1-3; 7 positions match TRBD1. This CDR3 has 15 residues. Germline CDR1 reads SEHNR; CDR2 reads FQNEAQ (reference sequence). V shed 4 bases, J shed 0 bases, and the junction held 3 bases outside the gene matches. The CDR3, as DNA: TGTGCCAGCAGCTCGGGACAGAGCTCTGGAAACACCATATATTTT. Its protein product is CASSSGQSSGNTIYF.

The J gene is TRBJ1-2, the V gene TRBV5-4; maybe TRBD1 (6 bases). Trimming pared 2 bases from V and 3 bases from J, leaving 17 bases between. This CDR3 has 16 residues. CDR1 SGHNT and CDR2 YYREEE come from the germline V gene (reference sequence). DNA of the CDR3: TGTGCCAGCAGCTTCCACACAGGGATGTCGGACTATGGCTACACCTTC. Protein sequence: CASSFHTGMSDYGYTF. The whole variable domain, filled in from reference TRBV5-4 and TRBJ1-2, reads ETGVTQSPTHLIKTRGQQVTLRCSSQSGHNTVSWYQQALGQGPQFIFQYYREEENGRGNFPPRFSGLQFPNYSSELNVNALELDDSALYLCASSFHTGMSDYGYTFGSGTRLTVV.

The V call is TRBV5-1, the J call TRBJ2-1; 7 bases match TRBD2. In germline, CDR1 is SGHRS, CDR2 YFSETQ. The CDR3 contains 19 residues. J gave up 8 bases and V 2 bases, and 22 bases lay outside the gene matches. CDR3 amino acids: CASSFFHGEAGREYYEQFF. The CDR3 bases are TGCGCCAGCAGCTTTTTCCACGGCGAAGCGGGAAGGGAATATTATGAGCAGTTCTTC.

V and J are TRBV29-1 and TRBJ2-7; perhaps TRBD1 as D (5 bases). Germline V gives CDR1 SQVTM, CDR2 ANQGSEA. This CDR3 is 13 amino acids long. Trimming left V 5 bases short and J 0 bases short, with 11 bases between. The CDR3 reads CSVQGLSSYEQYF. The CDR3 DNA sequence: TGCAGCGTTCAGGGCTTGAGCTCCTACGAGCAGTACTTC.

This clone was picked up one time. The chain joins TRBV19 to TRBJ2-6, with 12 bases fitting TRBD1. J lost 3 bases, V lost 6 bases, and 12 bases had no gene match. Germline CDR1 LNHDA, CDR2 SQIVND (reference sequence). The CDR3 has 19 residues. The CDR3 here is CASRRDGTGGSYGANVLTF. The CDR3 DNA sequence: TGTGCCAGTAGGAGGGACGGGACAGGGGGCAGTTATGGGGCCAACGTCCTGACTTTC.

The CDR3 spells CASSEGGTPGELFF. DNA of the CDR3: TGTGCCAGCAGTGAAGGGGGGACTCCCGGGGAGCTGTTTTTT. This rearrangement joins TRBV2 to TRBJ2-2; perhaps TRBD2 as D (6 bases). V was shortened by 1 base and J by 6 bases, with 9 bases between the two germline ends. The germline gives CDR1 SNHLY, CDR2 FYNNEI. The CDR3 length is 14 residues.

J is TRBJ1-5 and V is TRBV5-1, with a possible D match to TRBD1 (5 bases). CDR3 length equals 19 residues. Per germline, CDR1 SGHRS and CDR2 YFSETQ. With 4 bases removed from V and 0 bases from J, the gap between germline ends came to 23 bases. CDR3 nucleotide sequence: TGCGCCAGCAGCCGACACAAAGACAGACAAAGGTATAGCAATCAGCCCCAGCATTTT. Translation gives CASSRHKDRQRYSNQPQHF.

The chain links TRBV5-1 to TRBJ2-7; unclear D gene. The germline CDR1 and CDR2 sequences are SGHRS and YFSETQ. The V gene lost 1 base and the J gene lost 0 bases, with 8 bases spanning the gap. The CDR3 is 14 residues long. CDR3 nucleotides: TGCGCCAGCAGCTTGCCCGCGGCCTCCTACGAGCAGTACTTC. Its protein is CASSLPAASYEQYF.

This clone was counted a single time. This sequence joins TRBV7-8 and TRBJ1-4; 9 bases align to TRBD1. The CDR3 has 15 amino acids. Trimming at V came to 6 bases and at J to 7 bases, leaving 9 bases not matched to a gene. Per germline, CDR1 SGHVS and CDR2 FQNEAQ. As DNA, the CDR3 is TGTGCCAGCAGATCTCGGACAGGGGCATTTGAAAAACTGTTTTTT. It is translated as CASRSRTGAFEKLFF.

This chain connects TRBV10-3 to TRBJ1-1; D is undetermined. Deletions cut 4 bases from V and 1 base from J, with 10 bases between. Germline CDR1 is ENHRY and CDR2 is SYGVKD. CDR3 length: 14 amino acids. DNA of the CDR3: TGTGCCATCAGTGTCGGGCGGGAGAACACTGAAGCTTTCTTT. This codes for CAISVGRENTEAFF.

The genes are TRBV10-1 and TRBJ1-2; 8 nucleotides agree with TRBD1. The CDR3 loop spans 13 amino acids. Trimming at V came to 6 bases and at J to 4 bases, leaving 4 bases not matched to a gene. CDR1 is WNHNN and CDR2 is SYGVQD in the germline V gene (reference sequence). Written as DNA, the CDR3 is TGCGCCAGCAGCTTTACAGGGGGCTATGGCTACACCTTC. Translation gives CASSFTGGYGYTF.

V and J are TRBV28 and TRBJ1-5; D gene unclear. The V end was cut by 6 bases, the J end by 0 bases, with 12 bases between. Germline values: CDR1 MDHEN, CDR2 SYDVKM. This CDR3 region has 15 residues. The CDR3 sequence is CASRGRTHSNQPQHF. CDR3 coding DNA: TGTGCCAGCAGGGGGAGAACCCATAGCAATCAGCCCCAGCATTTT.

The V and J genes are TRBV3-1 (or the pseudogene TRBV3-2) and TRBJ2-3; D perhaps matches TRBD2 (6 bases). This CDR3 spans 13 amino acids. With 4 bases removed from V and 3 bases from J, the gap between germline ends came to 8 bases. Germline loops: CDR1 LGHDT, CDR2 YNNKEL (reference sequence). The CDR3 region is CASSPGGTDTQYF. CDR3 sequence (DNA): TGTGCCAGCAGCCCTGGGGGGACAGATACGCAGTATTTT.

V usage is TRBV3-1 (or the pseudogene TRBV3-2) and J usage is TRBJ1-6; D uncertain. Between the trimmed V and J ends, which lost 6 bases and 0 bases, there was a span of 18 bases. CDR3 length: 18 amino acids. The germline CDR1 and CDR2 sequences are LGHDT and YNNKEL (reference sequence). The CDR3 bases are TGTGCCAGCAGTTCGATGGGCCCTCTGGCCTCCTATAATTCACCCCTCCACTTT. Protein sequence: CASSSMGPLASYNSPLHF.

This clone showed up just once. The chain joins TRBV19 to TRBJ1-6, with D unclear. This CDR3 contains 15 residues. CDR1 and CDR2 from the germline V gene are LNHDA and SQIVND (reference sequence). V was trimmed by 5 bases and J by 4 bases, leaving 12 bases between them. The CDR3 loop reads CASSEVPEYNSPLHF. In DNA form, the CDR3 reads TGTGCCAGTAGTGAGGTGCCCGAGTATAATTCACCCCTCCACTTT.

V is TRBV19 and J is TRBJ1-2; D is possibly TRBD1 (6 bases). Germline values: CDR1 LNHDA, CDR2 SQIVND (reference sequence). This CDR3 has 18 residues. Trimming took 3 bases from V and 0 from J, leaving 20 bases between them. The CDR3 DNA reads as TGTGCCAGTAGTATCATCCCCGGGACAAGGGGCCCTAACTATGGCTACACCTTC. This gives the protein CASSIIPGTRGPNYGYTF.